The 22 T cell receptor beta chains listed next were all sequenced from one sample in a study of tumor-infiltrating lymphocytes in oesophageal squamous cell carcinoma. TCRdb independently ran MiXCR on the PCR reads; one entry per CDR3 protein. Altogether about 10,000 distinct CDR3 sequences are present, 55% to 75% being singletons, with the ten largest covering 27%. Sequenced: esophageal tumor tissue. These receptors were obtained from a female donor with esophageal squamous cell carcinoma.

V usage is TRBV4-1 and J usage is TRBJ1-1; D gene unclear. V gave up 4 bases and J gave up 1 base, with 13 bases separating them. Germline assignment: CDR1 MGHRA and CDR2 YSYEKL. The CDR3 contains 15 residues. The CDR3 loop reads CASSPRPTQNTEAFF. As DNA, the CDR3 is TGCGCCAGCAGCCCTAGACCGACTCAGAACACTGAAGCTTTCTTT.

J is TRBJ2-2 and V is TRBV11-2; D not certain. The CDR3 consists of 14 residues. The V gene lost 0 bases and the J gene lost 7 bases, with 9 bases spanning the gap. Germline CDR1 and CDR2: SGHAT and FQNNGV. The CDR3 region is CASSLDRSLGELFF. The CDR3 DNA sequence: TGTGCCAGCAGCTTAGACAGATCTCTCGGGGAGCTGTTTTTT. Full variable domain (rest looked up from reference TRBV11-2 and TRBJ2-2): EAGVAQSPRYKIIEKRQSVAFWCNPISGHATLYWYQQILGQGPKLLIQFQNNGVVDDSQLPKDRFSAERLKGVDSTLKIQPAKLEDSAVYLCASSLDRSLGELFFGEGSRLTVL.

V and J are TRBV7-8 and TRBJ2-7, with 7 bases aligning to TRBD1. This CDR3 has 14 amino acids. CDR1 and CDR2 (germline): SGHVS, FQNEAQ. Unmatched junction bases numbered 7, after V lost 4 bases and J lost 4 bases. The CDR3 reads CASSSYRGGYEQYF. The CDR3 DNA reads as TGTGCCAGCAGCTCCTACAGGGGTGGGTACGAGCAGTACTTC.

J is TRBJ2-5 and V is TRBV7-2; 8 bases agree with TRBD1. The J call may not be correct, given that the DNA end is closer to TRBJ2-7. The CDR3 consists of 14 residues. The germline V gene encodes CDR1 SGHTA and CDR2 FQGNSA. In nucleotides, the CDR3 is TGTGCCAGCAAGAACAGGGGGGATTTCTACGAGCAGTACTTC. Translating it yields CASKNRGDFYEQYF.

V and J are TRBV7-2 and TRBJ2-3; D is perhaps TRBD2 (6 bases). V was shortened by 1 base and J by 2 bases, with 13 bases between the two germline ends. The germline gives CDR1 SGHTA, CDR2 FQGNSA. This CDR3 comprises 16 residues. Here the CDR3 reads CASSLVASEYTDTQYF. The CDR3, as DNA: TGTGCCAGCAGCTTAGTGGCTAGCGAATACACAGATACGCAGTATTTT. Full variable domain (outside the CDR3, taken from reference TRBV7-2 and TRBJ2-3): GAGVSQSPSNKVTEKGKDVELRCDPISGHTALYWYRQSLGQGLEFLIYFQGNSAPDKSGLPSDRFSAERTGGSVSTLTIQRTQQEDSAVYLCASSLVASEYTDTQYFGPGTRLTVL.

The chain couples TRBV7-4 to TRBJ2-7, with 12 bases matching TRBD2. The J call may be mistaken, given a closer DNA end match to TRBJ2-1. CDR1 is SGHVT, CDR2 SQSDAQ, per germline. The CDR3 loop spans 15 amino acids. The CDR3 protein is CASRTSGGSYNEQFF. For the CDR3, the DNA is TGTGCCAGCAGGACTAGCGGGGGATCCTACAATGAGCAGTTCTTC.

Details on this clonotype: The junction differs from germline at one of its ends, possibly a read error. The chain uses TRBV7-6 and TRBJ2-2; D call uncertain. Germline CDR1 SGHVS, CDR2 FNYEAQ. The CDR3 is 13 amino acids. The CDR3, as DNA: TGTGCTAGCAGGAGTCAGAACACCGGGGAGCTGTTTTTT. It encodes CASRSQNTGELFF.

V is TRBV6-1 and J is TRBJ2-1, with 11 bases identical to TRBD1. J gave up 9 bases and V 3 bases, and 10 bases lay outside the gene matches. The CDR3 runs 16 residues. CDR1 MNHNS and CDR2 SASEGT come from the germline V gene. CDR3 region: CASSESWGTGGFEQFF. CDR3 sequence (DNA): TGTGCCAGCAGTGAGTCTTGGGGGACAGGGGGGTTTGAGCAGTTCTTC.

CDR3 in DNA: TGTGCCAGCAGCGGCGCCAACTATGGCTACACCTTC. It encodes CASSGANYGYTF. The chain has TRBV7-9 and TRBJ1-2, with no clear D. Germline V gives CDR1 SEHNR, CDR2 FQNEAQ (reference sequence). V was clipped by 5 bases and J by 2 bases, with 6 bases between them. The CDR3 extends over 12 amino acids.

This chain joins TRBV7-3 and TRBJ2-1; TRBD2 aligns across 7 bases. V shed 1 base, J shed 10 bases, and the junction held 4 bases outside the gene matches. CDR1 is SGHTA, CDR2 FQGTGA, per germline. The CDR3 has 13 residues. DNA of the CDR3: TGTGCCAGCAGCTTAAATGGACTAGGGGAGCAGTTCTTC. This gives the protein CASSLNGLGEQFF.

As to this clonotype: A much larger clonotype is one base distant, so this may be a read error. The chain is built from TRBV28 and TRBJ2-5; 7 nucleotides line up with TRBD2. The CDR3 totals 14 residues. Germline assignment: CDR1 MDHEN and CDR2 SYDVKM. The trim removed 6 bases at V and 11 bases at J, leaving 15 bases unmatched. The CDR3 region has the DNA TGTGCCAGCAGGGAGGCTAGCGGAGTCAATGAGCAGTACTTC. Protein sequence: CASREASGVNEQYF. The variable domain in full, completed from reference TRBV28 and TRBJ2-5, reads DVKVTQSSRYLVKRTGEKVFLECVQDMDHENMFWYRQDPGLGLRLIYFSYDVKMKEKGDIPEGYSVSREKKERFSLILESASTNQTSMYLCASREASGVNEQYFGPGTRLLVL.

In regard to this clonotype: A much bigger clone sits one base away, suggesting this may be a read error. V and J are TRBV28 and TRBJ2-7; 8 bases match TRBD1. This CDR3 is 13 amino acids long. The germline gives CDR1 MDHEN, CDR2 SYDVKM. The V gene end was trimmed by 10 bases and the J gene end by 7 bases; junction bases not matched to a gene: 12. CDR3 loop: CATVGQGAAEQYF. In DNA form, the CDR3 reads TGTGCCACCGTGGGGCAGGGGGCAGCTGAGCAGTACTTC.

This clonotype was counted a few times. This rearrangement joins TRBV7-2 to TRBJ2-5; TRBD2 matches 11 bases. Germline V CDR1 and CDR2: SGHTA, FQGNSA. After removal of 0 bases from V and 1 base from J, the junction contained 1 base not matched to a gene. CDR3 length equals 16 residues. The DNA of the CDR3 is TGTGCCAGCAGCTTAGCCGGGACTAGCGGCCAAGAGACCCAGTACTTC. This translates into CASSLAGTSGQETQYF.

V usage is TRBV7-2 and J usage is TRBJ2-6; a possible D gene is TRBD1 (6 bases). Gene TRBJ2-5 matches the end of the DNA better, so the J call may be wrong. There are 16 residues in the CDR3. The V gene's germline CDR1 is SGHTA and CDR2 FQGNSA. CDR3 bases: TGTGCCAGCAGCAACCCAAGGACAGCCGGTCAAGAGACCCAGTACTTC. Translating gives CASSNPRTAGQETQYF.

V and J are TRBV7-2 and TRBJ2-5; D is unresolved. The last part of the DNA fits TRBJ2-1 better; the J call may be wrong. This CDR3 has 16 amino acids. Germline V CDR1 and CDR2: SGHTA, FQGNSA. This CDR3 is CASSLSSRSPYNEQFF. In DNA, the CDR3 is TGTGCCAGCAGCTTATCCTCCAGGTCCCCCTACAATGAGCAGTTCTTC.

On this clonotype: At one boundary the junction diverges from the germline segment, which might be a read error. This sequence joins TRBV7-6 and TRBJ2-7; TRBD1 agrees at 7 bases. This CDR3 is built from 14 residues. CDR1 and CDR2 from the germline V gene are SGHVS and FNYEAQ. This CDR3 reads CASSLGQGDYEQYF. In nucleotides, the CDR3 is TGTGCTAGCAGCTTGGGGCAGGGGGACTACGAGCAGTACTTC.

V usage is TRBV12-3 or TRBV12-4 and J usage is TRBJ2-1; the D is unclear. CDR3 size: 13 residues. V was trimmed by 0 bases and J by 9 bases, leaving 9 bases between them. The CDR3 loop is CASSLAYSGEQFF. DNA for the CDR3: TGTGCCAGCAGTTTAGCATACTCAGGTGAGCAGTTCTTC.

The chain carries TRBV7-2 and TRBJ2-3; D is possibly TRBD1 (6 bases). The V gene's germline CDR1 is SGHTA and CDR2 FQGNSA. Trimming left V 10 bases short and J 11 bases short, with 22 bases between. This CDR3 region has 13 residues. Here the CDR3 reads CAIPGQNSYEQYF. CDR3 coding DNA: TGTGCCATTCCGGGACAAAACTCCTACGAGCAGTATTTT. Full variable domain (rest looked up from reference TRBV7-2 and TRBJ2-3): GAGVSQSPSNKVTEKGKDVELRCDPISGHTALYWYRQSLGQGLEFLIYFQGNSAPDKSGLPSDRFSAERTGGSVSTLTIQRTQQEDSAVYLCAIPGQNSYEQYFGPGTRLTVL.

This sequence joins TRBV6-8 and TRBJ2-4; 9 nucleotides agree with TRBD1. The germline CDR1 and CDR2 sequences are MNHGY and SAAAGT. The V and J ends lost 7 bases and 2 bases, in that order; junction bases with no gene match: 12. The CDR3 runs 17 residues. CDR3 loop: CASNTGTGRSPKNIQYF. The CDR3 bases are TGTGCCAGCAATACCGGGACAGGGCGATCTCCCAAAAACATTCAGTACTTC.

The rearrangement joins TRBV5-4 to TRBJ1-6; D possibly corresponds to TRBD1 (5 bases). CDR3 length: 14 amino acids. Germline V lookup: CDR1 SGHNT, CDR2 YYREEE (reference sequence). V was shortened by 0 bases and J by 9 bases, with 10 bases between the two germline ends. The CDR3 DNA sequence: TGTGCCAGCAGCTTGGCCGCAGACAGTTCACCCCTCCACTTT. Translated, it gives CASSLAADSSPLHF.

The rearrangement links TRBV28 to TRBJ2-3, with D uncertain. V dropped 4 bases and J dropped 4 bases, with 15 bases sitting between them. CDR3 length equals 15 residues. Germline CDR1 MDHEN, CDR2 SYDVKM. CDR3 protein: CASSWPPGGADTQYF. CDR3 nucleotides: TGTGCCAGCAGTTGGCCCCCCGGTGGGGCAGATACGCAGTATTTT.

The rearrangement uses TRBV10-3 and TRBJ1-4; 7 positions match TRBD1. Germline CDR1 is ENHRY and CDR2 is SYGVKD. The V and J ends lost 3 bases and 8 bases, in that order; junction bases with no gene match: 12. The CDR3 runs 16 residues. The CDR3 reads CAISDRGVGYEEKLFF. CDR3 coding DNA: TGTGCCATCAGTGACAGGGGGGTAGGTTACGAGGAAAAACTGTTTTTT.